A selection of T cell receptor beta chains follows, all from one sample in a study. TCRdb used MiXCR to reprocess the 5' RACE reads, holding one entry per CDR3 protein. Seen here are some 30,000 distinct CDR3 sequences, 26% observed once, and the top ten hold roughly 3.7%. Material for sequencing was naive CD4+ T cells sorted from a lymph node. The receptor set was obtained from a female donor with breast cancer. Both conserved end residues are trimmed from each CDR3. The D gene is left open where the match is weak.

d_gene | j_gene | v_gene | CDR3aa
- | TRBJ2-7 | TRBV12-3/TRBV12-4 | ASSKTEVSYEQY
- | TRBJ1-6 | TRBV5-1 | ASSRGGLPNSPLH
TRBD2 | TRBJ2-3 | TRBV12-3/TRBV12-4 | ASSPGLADTDTQY
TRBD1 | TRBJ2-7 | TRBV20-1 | SARGQASGSYEQY
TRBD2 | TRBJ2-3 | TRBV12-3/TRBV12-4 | ASSPRLAGDVDTQY
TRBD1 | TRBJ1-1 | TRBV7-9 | ASSKGQGMSTEAF
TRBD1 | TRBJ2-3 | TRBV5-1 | ASSLPGTASTDTQY
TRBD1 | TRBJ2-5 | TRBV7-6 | ASSYGTGGPQETQY
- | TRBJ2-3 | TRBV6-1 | ASSGDRGRLAGVTDTQY
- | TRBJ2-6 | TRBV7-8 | ASSWSGLDFSGANVLT
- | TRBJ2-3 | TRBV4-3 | ASSQDSGTLGNTQY
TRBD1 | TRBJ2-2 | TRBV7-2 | ASSKDRPLANTGELF
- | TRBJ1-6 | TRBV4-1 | ASSQYLGHQSPLH
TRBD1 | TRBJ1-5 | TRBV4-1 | ASSQGVDRINQPQH
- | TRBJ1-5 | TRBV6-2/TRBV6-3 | ASSYLVQPQH
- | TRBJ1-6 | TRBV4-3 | ASSRTEGSASPLH
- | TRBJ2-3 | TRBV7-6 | ASSTLGDTQY